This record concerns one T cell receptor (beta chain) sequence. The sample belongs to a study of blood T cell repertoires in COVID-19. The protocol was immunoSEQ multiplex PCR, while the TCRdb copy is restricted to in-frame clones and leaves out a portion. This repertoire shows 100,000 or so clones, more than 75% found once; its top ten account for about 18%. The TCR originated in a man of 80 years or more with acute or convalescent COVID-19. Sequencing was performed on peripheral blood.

CDR3 amino acids: CASSLEQPNTEAFF. The DNA of the CDR3 is TGTGCCAGCAGCTTAGAGCAACCGAACACTGAAGCTTTCTTT. The rearrangement uses TRBV7-2 and TRBJ1-1, with D uncertain. The length of the CDR3 is 14 residues. Germline V gene sequence: CDR1 SGHTA, CDR2 FQGNSA. With 1 base removed from V and 1 base from J, the gap between germline ends came to 7 bases.